The 21 T cell receptor beta chains presented below share a single source sample, sequenced in a study of Ad26.COV2.S vaccination and SARS-CoV-2 variants (dated by TCRdb to the early 2020s). The library relied on the immunoSEQ multiplex PCR assay. Held by TCRdb, this immuneACCESS table contains in-frame sequences only and omits some clones. Under half of the omission traces to an unresolved V gene where checked; the cause of the rest is unknown. Present in this sample are approximately 400,000 clones, about 85% of which were seen just once. Around 3.3% of the sample is held by the ten biggest clonotypes. The meaning of the sample's treatment or condition label: approximately 18 received Ad26.COV2.S at low or high dose, single or two shots; roughly five received placebo; per-sample allocation not given. For vaccine and placebo recipients, the sequenced repertoires came from samples collected on day 63 after the first injection.

The input for sequencing was peripheral blood, taken in a trial of Ad26.COV2.S vaccine versus placebo. The receptors were sampled from a person between 18 and 60 years old who received the Ad26.COV2.S COVID-19 vaccine or a placebo.

The genes are TRBV5-1 and TRBJ2-3; 8 bases are a match to TRBD2. The CDR3 length is 15 residues. Losses at the gene ends were 4 bases for V and 1 base for J; bases not matched to a gene: 5. The germline gives CDR1 SGHRS, CDR2 YFSETQ. The CDR3 bases are TGCGCCAGCAGCCCTCGGGGGGGCGGCACAGATACGCAGTATTTT. Protein: CASSPRGGGTDTQYF.

The V gene is TRBV9, the J gene TRBJ1-4; 9 nucleotides line up with TRBD1. V shed 2 bases, J shed 0 bases, and the junction held 2 bases outside the gene matches. The CDR3 has 16 residues. From germline, CDR1 is SGDLS and CDR2 YYNGEE. Here the CDR3 DNA reads TGTGCCAGCAGCGTCCGACAGGGGGCAACTAATGAAAAACTGTTTTTT. Protein: CASSVRQGATNEKLFF. Looking up the rest from reference TRBV9 and TRBJ1-4 gives the full variable domain: DSGVTQTPKHLITATGQRVTLRCSPRSGDLSVYWYQQSLDQGLQFLIQYYNGEERAKGNILERFSAQQFPDLHSELNLSSLELGDSALYFCASSVRQGATNEKLFFGSGTQLSVL.

V gene TRBV30 combines with J gene TRBJ2-1; 14 bases line up with TRBD2. Germline CDR1 GTSNPN, CDR2 SVGIG (reference sequence). The CDR3 extends over 16 amino acids. V was clipped by 4 bases and J by 7 bases; unmatched bases: 9. The DNA of the CDR3 is TGTGCCTGGAATCAACCGGGACTAGCGGGAGAGAATGAGCAGTTCTTC. Amino acids: CAWNQPGLAGENEQFF. The full variable domain, with the rest looked up from reference TRBV30 and TRBJ2-1, is SQTIHQWPATLVQPVGSPLSLECTVEGTSNPNLYWYRQAAGRGLQLLFYSVGIGQISSEVPQNLSASRPQDRQFILSSKKLLLSDSGFYLCAWNQPGLAGENEQFFGPGTRLTVL.

DNA of the CDR3: TGTGCCAGCAACTTACGCCGTGGCGGGGAGCTGTTTTTT. Translating gives CASNLRRGGELFF. The chain uses TRBV12-3 or TRBV12-4 and TRBJ2-2; no definite D call. V lost 7 bases and J 7 bases, leaving 13 bases between the germline ends. This CDR3 spans 13 amino acids.

The chain has TRBV4-1 and TRBJ2-7; 9 bases are a match to TRBD1. The CDR3 consists of 15 residues. The junction had 2 bases not matched to a gene; V was cut back by 2 bases and J by 0 bases. Germline CDR1 MGHRA, CDR2 YSYEKL. CDR3 residues: CASSQTTGGSYEQYF. For the CDR3, the DNA is TGCGCCAGCAGCCAAACGACAGGGGGCTCCTACGAGCAGTACTTC.

This chain joins TRBV10-2 and TRBJ2-7; possibly TRBD2 for D (6 bases). V was cut by 0 bases and J by 4 bases, with 13 bases left in between. Germline V gene data show CDR1 as WSHSY and CDR2 as SAAADI. This CDR3 contains 15 residues. The CDR3 protein is CASSESGGTQYEQYF. The CDR3 DNA reads as TGCGCCAGCAGTGAGTCGGGCGGGACTCAGTACGAGCAGTACTTC.

This chain uses TRBV4-1 with TRBJ2-1; a possible D gene is TRBD1 (5 bases). The CDR3 runs 19 residues. V was clipped by 0 bases and J by 6 bases, with 24 bases between them. Germline V gives CDR1 MGHRA, CDR2 YSYEKL. CDR3 protein: CASSQDRLGGQGYRNEQFF. The DNA of the CDR3 is TGCGCCAGCAGCCAAGATCGGTTGGGTGGGCAGGGATATCGCAATGAGCAGTTCTTC.

The genes are TRBV28 and TRBJ2-7, with unresolved D. Trimming pared 6 bases from V and 6 bases from J, leaving 9 bases between. In germline, CDR1 is MDHEN, CDR2 SYDVKM. The length of the CDR3 is 11 residues. CDR3 loop: CASSVWAEQYF. In DNA form, the CDR3 reads TGTGCCAGCAGCGTCTGGGCCGAGCAGTACTTC.

This chain links TRBV18 with TRBJ1-3, with a tentative D call TRBD1 (5 bases). The V gene lost 2 bases and the J gene lost 4 bases, with 12 bases spanning the gap. The CDR3 covers 15 residues. The V gene's germline CDR1 is KGHSH and CDR2 LQKENI. This chain's CDR3 is CASSPGQGPGNTIYF. As DNA, the CDR3 is TGTGCCAGCTCACCAGGACAAGGGCCCGGAAACACCATATATTTT.

The chain is built from TRBV6-4 and TRBJ1-2; D is uncertain. This CDR3 has 13 amino acids. Germline lookup yields CDR1 MRHNA and CDR2 SNTAGT. Trimming pared 0 bases from V and 4 bases from J, leaving 6 bases between. CDR3 loop: CASSDSKVYGYTF. For the CDR3, the DNA is TGTGCCAGCAGTGACTCGAAGGTCTATGGCTACACCTTC.

This sequence joins TRBV7-9 and TRBJ1-2; D possibly corresponds to TRBD1 (6 bases). CDR1 and CDR2 from the germline V gene are SEHNR and FQNEAQ (reference sequence). This CDR3 region has 13 residues. The CDR3 coding sequence is TGTGCTTCGGAGGGCGGGACACCGGTTGGCTACACCTTC. Translation: CASEGGTPVGYTF.

This clone was recorded once. The rearrangement uses TRBV7-8 and TRBJ2-7; D is unclear. Germline CDR1 is SGHVS and CDR2 is FQNEAQ. The CDR3 spans 14 residues. V was trimmed by 3 bases and J by 2 bases, leaving 11 bases between them. CDR3 amino acids: CASSLYPKAYEQYF. CDR3 DNA: TGTGCCAGCAGCTTGTATCCTAAGGCCTACGAGCAGTACTTC. The full variable domain, in which reference TRBV7-8 and TRBJ2-7 provide the parts outside the CDR3, is GAGVSQSPRYKVAKRGQDVALRCDPISGHVSLFWYQQALGQGPEFLTYFQNEAQLDKSGLPSDRFFAERPEGSVSTLKIQRTQQEDSAVYLCASSLYPKAYEQYFGPGTRLTVT.

This chain connects TRBV6-6 to TRBJ2-1; 10 nucleotides line up with TRBD2. V trimming: 6 bases; J trimming: 2 bases; junction bases outside the gene matches: 7. The V gene's germline CDR1 is MNHNY and CDR2 SVGAGI (reference sequence). The CDR3 contains 16 residues. The CDR3 DNA follows: TGTGCCAGCAGAATGGGACTAGCGCGAACCTACAATGAGCAGTTCTTC. Residues: CASRMGLARTYNEQFF.

In nucleotides, the CDR3 is TGTGCCAGCAGCTTGGTCGGGGGTTGGGGGAGAAGCTCCTACAATGAGCAGTTCTTC. Amino acid sequence: CASSLVGGWGRSSYNEQFF. The V gene is TRBV5-6, the J gene TRBJ2-1, with a tentative D call TRBD2 (6 bases). CDR1 is SGHDT, CDR2 YYEEEE, per germline. Trimming cost V 0 bases and J 0 bases, with 19 bases left between them. CDR3 size: 19 residues. Full variable domain (missing parts from reference TRBV5-6 and TRBJ2-1): DAGVTQSPTHLIKTRGQQVTLRCSPKSGHDTVSWYQQALGQGPQFIFQYYEEEERQRGNFPDRFSGHQFPNYSSELNVNALLLGDSALYLCASSLVGGWGRSSYNEQFFGPGTRLTVL.

The chain is built from TRBV29-1 and TRBJ1-2; no clear D gene. CDR3 length: 13 amino acids. CDR1 SQVTM and CDR2 ANQGSEA come from the germline V gene. V was trimmed by 5 bases and J by 0 bases, leaving 10 bases between them. The CDR3 loop reads CSVRTDTNYGYTF. CDR3 nucleotide sequence: TGCAGCGTTCGAACAGATACTAACTATGGCTACACCTTC.

The chain is built from TRBV5-8 and TRBJ1-5; D is uncertain. Germline V CDR1 and CDR2: SGHTS, YDEGEE. V lost 1 base and J 0 bases, leaving 8 bases between the germline ends. The CDR3 loop spans 15 amino acids. Written as DNA, the CDR3 is TGTGCCAGCAGCTTGTTTTCGGGTAGCAATCAGCCCCAGCATTTT. Translated, it gives CASSLFSGSNQPQHF.

Comment on this clone: Other DNA sequences from this sample encode an identical CDR3 as well. This chain joins TRBV6-2 or TRBV6-3 and TRBJ2-7; 7 bases map to TRBD1. CDR1 MNHEY and CDR2 SVGEGT come from the germline V gene. The CDR3 extends over 13 amino acids. Trimming took 6 bases from V and 3 from J; bases not matched to a gene: 5. Here the CDR3 reads CASSKTGSYEQYF. CDR3 nucleotides: TGTGCCAGCAGCAAGACAGGGAGCTACGAGCAGTACTTC.

The rearrangement links TRBV3-1 (or the pseudogene TRBV3-2) to TRBJ2-1; TRBD1 is a possible D gene (5 bases). In germline, CDR1 is LGHDT, CDR2 YNNKEL (reference sequence). The germline V and J ends were trimmed by 2 bases and 4 bases, with 12 bases remaining between them. The length of the CDR3 is 15 residues. The CDR3 reads CASSQNRPPYNEQFF. As DNA, the CDR3 is TGTGCCAGCAGCCAAAACAGGCCACCATACAATGAGCAGTTCTTC.

The genes are TRBV6-5 and TRBJ2-3; D gene ambiguous. CDR1 and CDR2 from the germline V gene are MNHEY and SVGAGI. Trimming took off 3 bases at V and 1 base at J, with 11 bases between the two ends. CDR3 length: 15 amino acids. As DNA, the CDR3 is TGTGCCAGCAGTTATACTGGGCAGGGCACAGATACGCAGTATTTT. It yields the protein CASSYTGQGTDTQYF.

The V call is TRBV5-1, the J call TRBJ2-4, with D possibly matching TRBD2 (6 bases). Per the germline V gene, CDR1 is SGHRS and CDR2 is YFSETQ. The CDR3 consists of 14 residues. Trimming removed 4 bases from V and 1 base from J, with 9 bases in between. The CDR3 region is CASSMEGAKNIQYF. The CDR3 bases are TGCGCCAGCAGCATGGAGGGGGCCAAAAACATTCAGTACTTC. The whole variable domain, remainder taken from reference TRBV5-1 and TRBJ2-4, is KAGVTQTPRYLIKTRGQQVTLSCSPISGHRSVSWYQQTPGQGLQFLFEYFSETQRNKGNFPGRFSGRQFSNSRSEMNVSTLELGDSALYLCASSMEGAKNIQYFGAGTRLSVL.

The sample holds a few counts of this clone. The J gene is TRBJ2-3, the V gene TRBV10-3; D gene unclear. CDR1 ENHRY and CDR2 SYGVKD come from the germline V gene. CDR3 length: 14 amino acids. The V gene lost 6 bases and the J gene lost 0 bases, with 10 bases spanning the gap. The CDR3: CAISAFTSTDTQYF. The CDR3 DNA reads TGTGCCATCAGCGCCTTTACGAGCACAGATACGCAGTATTTT.